This T cell receptor (beta chain) was found in a study of blood T cell repertoires in COVID-19. Study-wide background: Samples taken during acute and convalescent COVID-19 were collected in the United States, Italy and Spain. T cells, B-cell-depleted T cells, or PBMCs provided the cDNA or gDNA that served as material.

Methods used by the authors: Amplification from reference gene primers served as the basis for estimated nucleated cell counts. Repertoires were generated with immunoSEQ multiplex PCR, while TCRdb's copy carries only in-frame clones and drops some. D and trimming were read from the DNA, whereas the V and J calls and clone size are those reported in that table. The table records more than 60,000 clones, 80% to 85% of them present only once. V trimming: 8 bases; J trimming: 2 bases; junction bases outside the gene matches: 8. The V gene's germline CDR1 is LNHNV and CDR2 YYDKDF (reference sequence). The CDR3 runs to 15 residues.

The TCR sequence derives from a human donor in a cohort sampled during active COVID-19. Sequencing was carried out using peripheral blood. The V gene is TRBV15, the J gene TRBJ2-3, with TRBD1 matching 9 bases. The CDR3 coding sequence is TGTGCCACCTCACGGCGGACAGGGGACACAGATACGCAGTATTTT. It translates to CATSRRTGDTDTQYF.